One sample yielded the 5 T cell receptor beta chains listed below, sequenced in a study of blood T cell repertoires in COVID-19. Profiled with immunoSEQ multiplex PCR; TCRdb holds only in-frame clones, not every one. The sample has 500,000 to 600,000 clones, 85% to 90% seen once. Sequencing input: peripheral blood. These receptors originate from a woman aged 50 to 60 with COVID-19, enrolled during active disease.

V is TRBV5-6 and J is TRBJ2-1, with D possibly matching TRBD2 (5 bases). Germline assignment: CDR1 SGHDT and CDR2 YYEEEE. This CDR3 spans 16 amino acids. Trimming stripped 5 bases from V and 4 bases from J, with 19 bases between. CDR3 DNA sequence: TGTGCCAGCAGTTCCCCTGGCCCTTCGGGATACAATGAGCAGTTCTTC. Encoded protein: CASSSPGPSGYNEQFF.

This chain links TRBV24-1 with TRBJ2-7; 9 bases are shared with TRBD1. The CDR3 loop spans 15 amino acids. Looked up from germline, CDR1 is KGHDR and CDR2 is SFDVKD. The trim removed 4 bases at V and 5 bases at J, leaving 8 bases unmatched. CDR3 sequence: CATSDPGTGRDEQYF. DNA of the CDR3: TGTGCCACCAGTGACCCCGGGACAGGGCGCGACGAGCAGTACTTC.

V and J are TRBV5-6 and TRBJ1-1; no definite D call. Deletions cut 4 bases from V and 5 bases from J, with 15 bases between. The CDR3 extends over 14 amino acids. Germline-derived CDR1 and CDR2 are SGHDT and YYEEEE. The CDR3 coding sequence is TGTGCCAGCAGCCCTACTGAGGGATGGACTGAAGCTTTCTTT. As protein: CASSPTEGWTEAFF.

This rearrangement joins TRBV25-1 to TRBJ1-2; maybe TRBD1 (6 bases). Germline V lookup: CDR1 MGHDK, CDR2 SYGVNS. The CDR3 runs 15 residues. Trimming pared 2 bases from V and 4 bases from J, leaving 14 bases between. CDR3 sequence reads: CASSELGQTSYGYTF. The CDR3 bases are TGTGCCAGCAGTGAACTGGGACAAACCTCCTATGGCTACACCTTC.

The V call is TRBV6-5, the J call TRBJ1-1; D is undetermined. CDR3 length: 12 amino acids. The V gene's germline CDR1 is MNHEY and CDR2 SVGAGI. The V and J ends lost 5 bases and 8 bases respectively, with 12 bases between them. CDR3 sequence (DNA): TGTGCCAGCAGTAGGACTGTTGAAGAAGCTTTCTTT. Translation gives CASSRTVEEAFF.